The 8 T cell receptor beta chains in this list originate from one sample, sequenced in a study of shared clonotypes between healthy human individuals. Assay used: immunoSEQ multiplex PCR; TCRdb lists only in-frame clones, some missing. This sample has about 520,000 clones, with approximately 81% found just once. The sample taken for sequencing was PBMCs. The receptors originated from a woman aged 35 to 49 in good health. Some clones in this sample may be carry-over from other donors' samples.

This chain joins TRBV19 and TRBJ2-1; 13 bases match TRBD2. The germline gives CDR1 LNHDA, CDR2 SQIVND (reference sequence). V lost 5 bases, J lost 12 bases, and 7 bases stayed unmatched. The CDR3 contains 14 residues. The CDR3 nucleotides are TGTGCCAGTAGTCCAGGGGGACTAGCGGGGTGGCAGTTCTTC. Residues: CASSPGGLAGWQFF.

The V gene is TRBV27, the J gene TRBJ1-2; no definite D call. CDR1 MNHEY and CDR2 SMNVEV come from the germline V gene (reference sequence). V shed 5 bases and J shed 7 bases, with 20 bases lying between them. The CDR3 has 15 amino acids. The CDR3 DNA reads TGTGCCAGCAGTACTTCTAGAGGGCCCCCGGGTGGCTACACCTTC. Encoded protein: CASSTSRGPPGGYTF.

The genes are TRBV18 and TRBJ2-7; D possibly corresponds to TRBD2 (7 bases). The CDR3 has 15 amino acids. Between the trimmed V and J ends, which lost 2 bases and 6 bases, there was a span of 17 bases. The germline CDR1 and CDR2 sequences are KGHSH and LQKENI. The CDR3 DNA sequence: TGTGCCAGCTCACCAACCCCCCCAGGGGAGGGCGAGCAGTACTTC. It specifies CASSPTPPGEGEQYF.

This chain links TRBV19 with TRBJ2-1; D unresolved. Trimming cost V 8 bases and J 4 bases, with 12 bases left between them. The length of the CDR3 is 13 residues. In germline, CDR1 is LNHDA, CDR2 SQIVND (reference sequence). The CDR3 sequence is CASGPSGYNEQFF. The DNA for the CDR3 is TGTGCCAGTGGCCCTAGTGGATACAATGAGCAGTTCTTC. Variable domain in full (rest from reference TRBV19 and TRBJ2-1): DGGITQSPKYLFRKEGQNVTLSCEQNLNHDAMYWYRQDPGQGLRLIYYSQIVNDFQKGDIAEGYSVSREKKESFPLTVTSAQKNPTAFYLCASGPSGYNEQFFGPGTRLTVL.

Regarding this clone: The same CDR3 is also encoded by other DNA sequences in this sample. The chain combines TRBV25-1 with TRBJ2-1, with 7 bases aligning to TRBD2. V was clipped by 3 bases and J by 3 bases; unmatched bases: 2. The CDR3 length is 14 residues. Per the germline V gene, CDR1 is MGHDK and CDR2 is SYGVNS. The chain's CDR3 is CASSDRDYYNEQFF. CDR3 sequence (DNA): TGTGCCAGCAGTGATCGGGACTACTACAATGAGCAGTTCTTC.

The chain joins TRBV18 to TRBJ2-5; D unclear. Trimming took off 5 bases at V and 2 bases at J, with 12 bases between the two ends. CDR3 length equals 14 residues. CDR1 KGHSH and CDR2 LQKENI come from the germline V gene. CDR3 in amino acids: CASSSDGRQETQYF. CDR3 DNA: TGTGCCAGCTCATCCGACGGACGTCAAGAGACCCAGTACTTC.

CDR3 sequence reads: CASSSPPGNQPQHF. The CDR3 nucleotides are TGTGCCAGCAGTTCCCCCCCAGGGAATCAGCCCCAGCATTTT. V is TRBV28 and J is TRBJ1-5; weak D call: TRBD1 (5 bases). Germline V gene sequence: CDR1 MDHEN, CDR2 SYDVKM. This CDR3 spans 14 amino acids. The ends were cut back, 4 bases at V and 4 bases at J, with 11 bases in the middle.

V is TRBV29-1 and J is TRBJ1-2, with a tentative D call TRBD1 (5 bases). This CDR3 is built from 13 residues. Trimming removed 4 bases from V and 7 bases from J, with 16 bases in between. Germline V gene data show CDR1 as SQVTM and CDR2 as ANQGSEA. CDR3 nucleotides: TGCAGCGTTGCGTTCGGGGGAGGAGTTGGCTACACCTTC. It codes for CSVAFGGGVGYTF.